This TCR beta chain was observed in a study of blood T cell repertoires in COVID-19. Study-wide context: Sites across the United States, Italy and Spain contributed samples from acute and convalescent COVID-19.

Per germline, CDR1 SGHRS and CDR2 YFSETQ. The CDR3 has 14 amino acids. V was clipped by 0 bases and J by 5 bases, with 12 bases between them. Per the original data handling: Amplified reference gene primers provided the basis for estimating nucleated cell counts. The assay was immunoSEQ multiplex PCR, and TCRdb's table has in-frame clones only and misses some. That table supplies the V and J calls and clone size; D and trimming were determined from the DNA. Here the sample spans around 250,000 clones, roughly 90% being singletons. This clone was seen once. Sequences were obtained from peripheral blood. The chain is built from TRBV5-1 and TRBJ2-7, with a tentative D call TRBD2 (6 bases). This receptor was taken from a human donor in a cohort sampled during active COVID-19. The CDR3 nucleotides read TGCGCCAGCAGCTTGGGTCAGGGAGGTAACGAGCAGTACTTC. It codes for CASSLGQGGNEQYF.